This section outlines one TCR beta chain sequence together with its context. The antigen remains unidentified. This entry is derived from a study of pediatric ulcerative colitis. The study, taken as a whole, reports: Substantially fewer templates came from a couple of patients' blood samples.

Blood was drawn at the time of colonoscopy. The germline V gene encodes CDR1 SGHNT and CDR2 YYREEE (reference sequence). The CDR3 is made up of 13 amino acids. V dropped 4 bases and J dropped 4 bases, with 9 bases sitting between them. Some clones are missing from TCRdb's copy, which holds only in-frame ones; the method was immunoSEQ multiplex PCR. The table has around 65,000 clones, 70% to 85% seen once. The J gene is TRBJ1-3, the V gene TRBV5-4, with D perhaps matching TRBD1 (5 bases). Source material: blood. This TCR came from a boy aged 10-17 years with moderate ulcerative colitis. CDR3 amino acids: CASSEGKGNTIYF. The CDR3 bases are TGTGCCAGCAGCGAGGGGAAGGGAAACACCATATATTTT. The full variable domain, completed using reference TRBV5-4 and TRBJ1-3, is ETGVTQSPTHLIKTRGQQVTLRCSSQSGHNTVSWYQQALGQGPQFIFQYYREEENGRGNFPPRFSGLQFPNYSSELNVNALELDDSALYLCASSEGKGNTIYFGEGSWLTVV.